One and the same sample provided the 27 T cell receptor beta chains below, sequenced in a study of beta chain features in type 1 diabetes. Isolated RNA was reverse transcribed in full, so expressed TCRB transcripts were sequenced. TCRdb keeps only in-frame clones here, not all; method: immunoSEQ multiplex PCR. The data contain about 660,000 clones, more than 13% of them singletons. Overall study results and limits: Shorter TCRB CDR3s, moderately but significantly so, were found in Type 1 diabetes patients in all four CD4+ subsets.

These receptors lack a known antigen. Material for sequencing was naive CD4+ T cells from blood. The receptors derive from a man aged 18 to 29 with type 1 diabetes.

This clone was counted between two and nine times. Being one base from a much bigger clone, this may be a read error. In DNA, the CDR3 is TGTGCCAGCAGCACCACAGATACGCAGTATTTT. This gives the protein CASSTTDTQYF. The V and J genes are TRBV7-9 and TRBJ2-3; D gene unclear. CDR3 size: 11 residues. Deletions cut 5 bases from V and 2 bases from J, with 2 bases between. CDR1 and CDR2 from the germline V gene are SEHNR and FQNEAQ (reference sequence).

The J gene is TRBJ1-1, the V gene TRBV7-3; D is unclear. The CDR3 loop spans 13 amino acids. Germline V gene data show CDR1 as SGHTA and CDR2 as FQGTGA. V was trimmed by 6 bases and J by 1 base, leaving 9 bases between them. The CDR3 is CASSYTGNTEAFF. CDR3 nucleotides: TGTGCCAGCAGTTATACGGGGAACACTGAAGCTTTCTTT.

This rearrangement joins TRBV9 to TRBJ2-2; 7 bases are a match to TRBD1. V was clipped by 3 bases and J by 3 bases; unmatched bases: 5. Per germline, CDR1 SGDLS and CDR2 YYNGEE. The length of the CDR3 is 15 residues. In DNA form, the CDR3 reads TGTGCCAGCAGCGGCCGGGACAGATACACCGGGGAGCTGTTTTTT. It yields the protein CASSGRDRYTGELFF. The full variable domain, completed using reference TRBV9 and TRBJ2-2, is DSGVTQTPKHLITATGQRVTLRCSPRSGDLSVYWYQQSLDQGLQFLIQYYNGEERAKGNILERFSAQQFPDLHSELNLSSLELGDSALYFCASSGRDRYTGELFFGEGSRLTVL.

V usage is TRBV30 and J usage is TRBJ1-1, with unresolved D. CDR3 length equals 13 residues. Trimming removed 0 bases from V and 6 bases from J, with 11 bases in between. CDR1 is GTSNPN and CDR2 is SVGIG in the germline V gene (reference sequence). The CDR3 is CAWSVGVIAEAFF. CDR3 bases: TGTGCCTGGAGTGTGGGAGTAATCGCTGAAGCTTTCTTT.

The chain joins TRBV2 to TRBJ1-2; D is possibly TRBD1 (5 bases). Germline V gene sequence: CDR1 SNHLY, CDR2 FYNNEI. CDR3 length: 13 residues. V was trimmed by 4 bases and J by 2 bases, leaving 8 bases between them. CDR3 region: CASSVQENYGYTF. For the CDR3, the DNA is TGTGCCAGCAGTGTACAGGAAAACTATGGCTACACCTTC.

In its sample, this clone was seen a few times. V and J are TRBV30 and TRBJ1-5, with 9 bases fitting TRBD1. This CDR3 spans 13 amino acids. With V trimmed by 5 bases and J by 9 bases, 8 bases remained unmatched. Looked up from germline, CDR1 is GTSNPN and CDR2 is SVGIG (reference sequence). The DNA for the CDR3 is TGTGCCTGGGGCGGGACAGGGACTCTGCCCCAGCATTTT. This codes for CAWGGTGTLPQHF. Together with reference TRBV30 and TRBJ1-5, the CDR3 gives the full variable domain: SQTIHQWPATLVQPVGSPLSLECTVEGTSNPNLYWYRQAAGRGLQLLFYSVGIGQISSEVPQNLSASRPQDRQFILSSKKLLLSDSGFYLCAWGGTGTLPQHFGDGTRLSIL.

This clone was counted only a few times. The J gene is TRBJ2-1, the V gene TRBV4-1, with 10 bases identical to TRBD2. CDR3 length equals 17 residues. Germline V gives CDR1 MGHRA, CDR2 YSYEKL. V was clipped by 4 bases and J by 4 bases; unmatched bases: 10. CDR3 nucleotide sequence: TGCGCCAGCAGCCGCGGAATAGCGGGGGGATGGTACAATGAGCAGTTCTTC. Protein product: CASSRGIAGGWYNEQFF.

This clone has only a few counts. The rearrangement uses TRBV10-3 and TRBJ2-3; 11 bases align to TRBD2. The V and J ends lost 10 bases and 4 bases, in that order; junction bases with no gene match: 7. This CDR3 is built from 14 residues. Germline V lookup: CDR1 ENHRY, CDR2 SYGVKD. The CDR3 sequence is CATRLAGPPDTQYF. CDR3 in DNA: TGTGCCACCAGACTAGCGGGGCCCCCAGATACGCAGTATTTT.

This clone was seen more than once but under ten times. The V gene is TRBV2, the J gene TRBJ1-1; no clear D. Per the germline V gene, CDR1 is SNHLY and CDR2 is FYNNEI. The CDR3 consists of 14 residues. Trimming shortened V by 7 bases and J by 2 bases, and 14 bases separated the two germline ends. The CDR3: CASINTDFNTEAFF. For the CDR3, the DNA is TGTGCCAGCATCAACACAGACTTCAACACTGAAGCTTTCTTT. Supplemented by reference TRBV2 and TRBJ1-1, the full variable domain reads EPEVTQTPSHQVTQMGQEVILRCVPISNHLYFYWYRQILGQKVEFLVSFYNNEISEKSEIFDDQFSVERPDGSNFTLKIRSTKLEDSAMYFCASINTDFNTEAFFGQGTRLTVV.

V is TRBV7-3 and J is TRBJ1-3, with a tentative D call TRBD1 (5 bases). Germline values: CDR1 SGHTA, CDR2 FQGTGA. This CDR3 is 16 amino acids long. Deletions cut 2 bases from V and 3 bases from J, with 14 bases between. In nucleotides, the CDR3 is TGTGCCAGCAGCTTACAGGGTAGACCCTTTGGAAACACCATATATTTT. Protein sequence: CASSLQGRPFGNTIYF.

This rearrangement joins TRBV2 to TRBJ2-4, with 8 positions matching TRBD2. Germline V gene data show CDR1 as SNHLY and CDR2 as FYNNEI. The trim removed 10 bases at V and 2 bases at J, leaving 10 bases unmatched. The CDR3 is 15 amino acids. The CDR3 loop reads CATQPSGRSKNIQYF. The CDR3 region has the DNA TGTGCCACCCAGCCCAGCGGGAGATCCAAAAACATTCAGTACTTC.

This clone was counted between two and nine times. The rearrangement links TRBV11-2 to TRBJ2-1; weak D call: TRBD2 (5 bases). The CDR3 runs 13 residues. The ends were cut back, 1 base at V and 7 bases at J, with 8 bases in the middle. The germline V gene encodes CDR1 SGHAT and CDR2 FQNNGV. CDR3 nucleotides: TGTGCCAGCAGCTTAGGACTAAATAATGAGCAGTTCTTC. Translation: CASSLGLNNEQFF.

This clone was observed a handful of times. The chain has TRBV4-1 and TRBJ1-2; the D is unclear. The CDR3 length is 15 residues. CDR1 and CDR2 from the germline V gene are MGHRA and YSYEKL. The V end lost 0 bases, the J end lost 4 bases, and 12 bases lay between the germline ends. CDR3 DNA sequence: TGCGCCAGCAGCCAAGATGGCAGGTCGGGCTATGGCTACACCTTC. Protein sequence: CASSQDGRSGYGYTF.

The chain couples TRBV7-2 to TRBJ2-1, with D perhaps matching TRBD1 or TRBD2 (7 bases each). This CDR3 has 14 amino acids. CDR1 and CDR2 (germline): SGHTA, FQGNSA. V shed 5 bases and J shed 10 bases, with 18 bases lying between them. The CDR3 here is CASSTKGASGEQFF. In DNA, the CDR3 is TGTGCCAGCAGCACAAAGGGGGCTAGCGGAGAGCAGTTCTTC.

In its sample, this clone was seen a few times. This chain connects TRBV7-3 to TRBJ1-2; D gene ambiguous. CDR3 size: 13 residues. The ends were cut back, 5 bases at V and 8 bases at J, with 15 bases in the middle. Germline lookup yields CDR1 SGHTA and CDR2 FQGTGA. Here the CDR3 reads CASSPRLGPGYTF. The CDR3 coding sequence is TGTGCCAGCAGCCCTAGACTGGGCCCCGGCTACACCTTC.

J is TRBJ2-5 and V is TRBV10-1, with D perhaps matching TRBD1 or TRBD2 (6 bases each). Trimming took off 7 bases at V and 4 bases at J, with 22 bases between the two ends. Germline V gene sequence: CDR1 WNHNN, CDR2 SYGVQD (reference sequence). The CDR3 runs to 16 residues. The CDR3 loop reads CASTGLSGEDRETQYF. The DNA for the CDR3 is TGCGCCAGCACAGGCCTCTCAGGGGAGGACCGAGAGACCCAGTACTTC.

This clone was observed a few times. V usage is TRBV18 and J usage is TRBJ2-1; D might be TRBD2 (6 bases). From germline, CDR1 is KGHSH and CDR2 LQKENI. V dropped 7 bases and J dropped 4 bases, with 17 bases sitting between them. This CDR3 has 15 residues. The CDR3 coding sequence is TGTGCCAGCTTAACCCCGGTCGGGGGATACAATGAGCAGTTCTTC. Its protein is CASLTPVGGYNEQFF.

This clone was seen only a few times. The genes are TRBV6-5 and TRBJ1-1; 9 bases are shared with TRBD1. V was clipped by 6 bases and J by 4 bases; unmatched bases: 9. Per germline, CDR1 MNHEY and CDR2 SVGAGI. This CDR3 is built from 15 residues. The CDR3 reads CASSESGTGTTEAFF. The CDR3 DNA reads as TGTGCCAGCAGCGAATCCGGGACAGGGACCACTGAAGCTTTCTTT.

This clone has just a few counts. CDR3 sequence reads: CASSQDRQGLAGPQETQYF. In DNA, the CDR3 is TGTGCCAGCAGCCAAGATAGGCAAGGACTAGCGGGACCTCAAGAGACCCAGTACTTC. V is TRBV4-2 and J is TRBJ2-5, with 12 bases aligning to TRBD2. The CDR3 runs to 19 residues. V lost 0 bases and J lost 2; bases outside the gene matches: 10. Germline V gene data show CDR1 as LGHNA and CDR2 as YNFKEQ.

This clone was counted a few times. The identical CDR3 is also encoded by other nucleotide sequences in the sample. V and J are TRBV30 and TRBJ2-1; TRBD2 matches at 7 bases. CDR3 length: 14 amino acids. V lost 0 bases and J lost 2; bases outside the gene matches: 1. In germline, CDR1 is GTSNPN, CDR2 SVGIG (reference sequence). In DNA form, the CDR3 reads TGTGCCTGGAGTGTCGGGGGGACCTACAATGAGCAGTTCTTC. Residues: CAWSVGGTYNEQFF.

This clone was counted a few times. The chain couples TRBV30 to TRBJ2-1; no reliable D call. The CDR3 length is 11 residues. Trimming pared 0 bases from V and 12 bases from J, leaving 9 bases between. Per the germline V gene, CDR1 is GTSNPN and CDR2 is SVGIG (reference sequence). CDR3 bases: TGTGCCTGGAGTGTATCCCGCCGGCAGTTCTTC. This sequence encodes CAWSVSRRQFF.

The chain's CDR3 is CASSLFVLTDTQYF. The CDR3 DNA reads as TGTGCCAGCAGCTTATTCGTCCTCACAGATACGCAGTATTTT. The rearrangement uses TRBV7-2 and TRBJ2-3, with no clear D. Trimming pared 2 bases from V and 2 bases from J, leaving 8 bases between. There are 14 residues in the CDR3. CDR1 and CDR2 (germline): SGHTA, FQGNSA.

This clone was recorded a few times. The CDR3 DNA is TGTGCCAGTAGTGGGGTATTTCGTTCAGATACGCAGTATTTT. This sequence encodes CASSGVFRSDTQYF. The rearrangement joins TRBV19 to TRBJ2-3; D ambiguous. Trimming took off 5 bases at V and 4 bases at J, with 13 bases between the two ends. Germline lookup yields CDR1 LNHDA and CDR2 SQIVND (reference sequence). The CDR3 is 14 amino acids. Full variable domain (remainder filled in from reference TRBV19 and TRBJ2-3): DGGITQSPKYLFRKEGQNVTLSCEQNLNHDAMYWYRQDPGQGLRLIYYSQIVNDFQKGDIAEGYSVSREKKESFPLTVTSAQKNPTAFYLCASSGVFRSDTQYFGPGTRLTVL.

The chain employs TRBV2 and TRBJ1-5; 7 nucleotides line up with TRBD1. The CDR3 loop spans 14 amino acids. Per germline, CDR1 SNHLY and CDR2 FYNNEI. J gave up 7 bases and V 5 bases, and 8 bases lay outside the gene matches. The CDR3 is CASSYGQVGQPQHF. Written as DNA, the CDR3 is TGTGCCAGCAGTTACGGACAGGTTGGACAGCCCCAGCATTTT.

The V and J genes are TRBV6-6 and TRBJ2-4; TRBD1 matches 8 bases. This CDR3 has 15 amino acids. V shed 7 bases, J shed 3 bases, and the junction held 8 bases outside the gene matches. CDR1 MNHNY and CDR2 SVGAGI come from the germline V gene (reference sequence). This CDR3 reads CASTDPGTGKNIQYF. Here the CDR3 DNA reads TGTGCCAGCACCGACCCCGGGACAGGCAAAAACATTCAGTACTTC.

Only a few counts were recorded for this clone. The genes are TRBV7-8 and TRBJ2-1, with D unclear. Deletions cut 1 base from V and 6 bases from J, with 7 bases between. The germline V gene has CDR1 SGHVS and CDR2 FQNEAQ. There are 13 residues in the CDR3. The CDR3 DNA reads TGTGCCAGCAGCTTAGTTCCAGCCAATGAGCAGTTCTTC. The encoded protein is CASSLVPANEQFF.

The table lists this clone with a few counts. The chain combines TRBV28 with TRBJ2-5; perhaps TRBD1 as D (6 bases). V dropped 2 bases and J dropped 5 bases, with 18 bases sitting between them. The CDR3 length is 16 residues. Germline V gene lookup returns CDR1 MDHEN and CDR2 SYDVKM. This CDR3 is CASSLVFSSQGETQYF. CDR3 DNA sequence: TGTGCCAGCAGTTTAGTTTTCTCCTCTCAGGGGGAGACCCAGTACTTC.